Described below is a single T cell receptor (beta chain) sequence and its context. Its antigen is not known. This sample is drawn from a study of shared clonotypes between healthy human individuals. Overall study findings and caveats: The study found lower generation probabilities in non-shared clonotypes than in those shared by all four donors. Deeper or shallower sequencing was expected to change how clonotypes are shared among donors. Rarefaction indicated that sorted-subset sequencing remained incomplete although depth was large.

Naive CD8 populations comprised CD45RO-negative cells positively selected for CCR7, excluding terminally differentiated effector memory CD45RA+ cells. Germline V gives CDR1 PRHDT, CDR2 FYEKMQ (reference sequence). V lost 4 bases, J lost 3 bases, and 6 bases lay in between. This CDR3 comprises 13 residues. TCRdb's copy holds only in-frame clones and misses some; the assay was immunoSEQ multiplex PCR. This table has roughly 810,000 clones, 96% appearing once. V gene TRBV13 combines with J gene TRBJ2-2; D call uncertain. This receptor was identified in a young man in good health. Material: naive CD8+ T cells sorted from blood. In DNA, the CDR3 is TGTGCCAGCAGCTCCCCAGACACCGGGGAGCTGTTTTTT. It translates to CASSSPDTGELFF.